This T cell receptor (beta chain) was found in a study of cytotoxic CD8 clonotypes in ibrutinib-treated CLL. Study results and limitations: Clonotypes that were public were uncommon, and they contracted or stayed stable on treatment.

This CDR3 is built from 18 residues. Germline CDR1 reads SGHTA; CDR2 reads FQGNSA. J gave up 0 bases and V 1 base, and 3 bases lay outside the gene matches. Points on this clone: The antigen remains undetermined.

The source of roughly 2.1 micrograms of genomic DNA for TCR beta libraries was cryopreserved PBMCs. Depth targeted 1 in 200,000 to 1 in 1 million T cells, averaging 10x coverage per clonotype. Method: immunoSEQ multiplex PCR; TCRdb's copy keeps in-frame clones and lacks some. This sample has 30,000 to 40,000 clones, with about 70% found just once. Source: PBMCs, taken before ibrutinib treatment. The gene calls are TRBV7-2 and TRBJ2-3; 14 bases align to TRBD2. This TCR was recovered from a human donor with chronic lymphocytic leukemia. This CDR3 reads CASSLGGLAGASTDTQYF. The CDR3 DNA is TGTGCCAGCAGCTTAGGGGGACTAGCGGGAGCTAGCACAGATACGCAGTATTTT.